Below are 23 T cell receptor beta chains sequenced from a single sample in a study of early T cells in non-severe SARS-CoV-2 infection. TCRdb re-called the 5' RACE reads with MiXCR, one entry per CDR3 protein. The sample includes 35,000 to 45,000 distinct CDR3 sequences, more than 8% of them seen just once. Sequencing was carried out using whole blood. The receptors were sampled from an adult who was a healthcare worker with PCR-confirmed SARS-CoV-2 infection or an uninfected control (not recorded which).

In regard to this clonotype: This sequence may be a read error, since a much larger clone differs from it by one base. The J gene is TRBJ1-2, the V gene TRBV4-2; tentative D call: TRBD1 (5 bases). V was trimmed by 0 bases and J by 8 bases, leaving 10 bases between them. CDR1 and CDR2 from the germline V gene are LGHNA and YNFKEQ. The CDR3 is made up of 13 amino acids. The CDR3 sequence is CASSQEGESGYTF. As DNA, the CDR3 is TGTGCCAGCAGCCAAGAGGGGGAAAGCGGCTACACCTTC.

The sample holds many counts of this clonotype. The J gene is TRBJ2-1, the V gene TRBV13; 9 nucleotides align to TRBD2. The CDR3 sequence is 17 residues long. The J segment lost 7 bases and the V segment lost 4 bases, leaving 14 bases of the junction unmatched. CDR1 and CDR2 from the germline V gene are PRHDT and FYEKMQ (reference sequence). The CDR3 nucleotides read TGTGCCAGCAGCTATACCGGGACTAGCTATATTAAGAATGAGCAGTTCTTC. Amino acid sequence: CASSYTGTSYIKNEQFF.

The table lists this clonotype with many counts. The CDR3 DNA reads as TGTGCCAGCAGCCCCGGACAGGGAAGGCAGTATTTT. Translating gives CASSPGQGRQYF. The chain uses TRBV6-5 and TRBJ2-3; 8 nucleotides line up with TRBD1. J was trimmed by 11 bases and V by 6 bases; bases with no gene match: 7. There are 12 residues in the CDR3. CDR1 MNHEY and CDR2 SVGAGI come from the germline V gene.

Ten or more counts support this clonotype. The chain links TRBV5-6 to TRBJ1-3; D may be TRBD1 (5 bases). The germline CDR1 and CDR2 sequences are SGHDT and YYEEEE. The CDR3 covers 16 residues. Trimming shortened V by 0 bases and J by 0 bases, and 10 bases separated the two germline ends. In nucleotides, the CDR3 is TGTGCCAGCAGCTTGGCGGGACGGATCTCTGGAAACACCATATATTTT. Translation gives CASSLAGRISGNTIYF.

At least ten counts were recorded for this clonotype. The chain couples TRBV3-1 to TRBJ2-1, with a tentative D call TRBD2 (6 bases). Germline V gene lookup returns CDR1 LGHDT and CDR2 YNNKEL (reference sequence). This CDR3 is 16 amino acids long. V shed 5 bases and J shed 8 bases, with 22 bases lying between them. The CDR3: CASSISRPSGGDEQFF. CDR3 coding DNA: TGTGCCAGCAGCATCAGCCGACCCTCGGGCGGGGATGAGCAGTTCTTC.

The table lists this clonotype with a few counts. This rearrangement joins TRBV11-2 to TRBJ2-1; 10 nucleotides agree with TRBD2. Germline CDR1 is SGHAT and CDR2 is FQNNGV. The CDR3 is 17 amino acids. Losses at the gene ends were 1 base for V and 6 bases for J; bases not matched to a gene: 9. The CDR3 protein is CASSLALGPSGGNEQFF. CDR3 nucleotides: TGTGCCAGCAGCTTAGCGTTGGGGCCTAGCGGGGGCAATGAGCAGTTCTTC.

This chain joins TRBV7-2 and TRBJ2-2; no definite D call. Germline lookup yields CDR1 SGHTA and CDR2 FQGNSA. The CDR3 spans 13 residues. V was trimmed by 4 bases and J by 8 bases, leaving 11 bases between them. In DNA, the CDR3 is TGTGCCAGCAGCTCGACTGGCTTAGGGGAGCTGTTTTTT. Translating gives CASSSTGLGELFF.

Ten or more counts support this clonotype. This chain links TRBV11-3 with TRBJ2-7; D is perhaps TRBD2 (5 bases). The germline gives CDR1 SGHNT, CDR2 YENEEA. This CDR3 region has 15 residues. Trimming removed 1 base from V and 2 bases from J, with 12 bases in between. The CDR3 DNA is TGTGCCAGCAGCTTAGGTGGAGGAGCCCCCTACGAGCAGTACTTC. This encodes CASSLGGGAPYEQYF.

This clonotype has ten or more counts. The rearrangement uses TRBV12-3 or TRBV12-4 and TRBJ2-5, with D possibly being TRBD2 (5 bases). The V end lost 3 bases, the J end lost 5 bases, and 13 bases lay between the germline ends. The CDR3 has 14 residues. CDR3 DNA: TGTGCCAGCAGTTTGGGCACTAGAGGGGAGACCCAGTACTTC. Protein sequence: CASSLGTRGETQYF.

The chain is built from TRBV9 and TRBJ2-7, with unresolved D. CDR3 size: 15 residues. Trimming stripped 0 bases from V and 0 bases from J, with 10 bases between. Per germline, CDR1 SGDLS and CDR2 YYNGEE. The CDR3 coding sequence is TGTGCCAGCAGCGTAGATGGAATTAGCTCCTACGAGCAGTACTTC. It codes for CASSVDGISSYEQYF.

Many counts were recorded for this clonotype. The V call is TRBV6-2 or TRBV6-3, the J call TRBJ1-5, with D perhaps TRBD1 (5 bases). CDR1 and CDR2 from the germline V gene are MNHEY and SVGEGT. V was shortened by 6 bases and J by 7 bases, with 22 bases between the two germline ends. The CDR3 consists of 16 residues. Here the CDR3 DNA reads TGTGCCAGCAGCCCGGACCGGGGCCGACGGCGGCAGCCCCAGCATTTT. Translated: CASSPDRGRRRQPQHF.

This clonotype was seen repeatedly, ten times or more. The CDR3 nucleotides are TGTGCCAGCCTAGGGACAGTATATACCGGGGAGCTGTTTTTT. This gives the protein CASLGTVYTGELFF. The genes are TRBV2 and TRBJ2-2; 7 bases are a match to TRBD1. This CDR3 region has 14 residues. Germline trimming cut 8 bases from V and 5 bases from J; bases unmatched to any gene: 8. Germline V gene data show CDR1 as SNHLY and CDR2 as FYNNEI. Together with reference TRBV2 and TRBJ2-2, the CDR3 gives the full variable domain: EPEVTQTPSHQVTQMGQEVILRCVPISNHLYFYWYRQILGQKVEFLVSFYNNEISEKSEIFDDQFSVERPDGSNFTLKIRSTKLEDSAMYFCASLGTVYTGELFFGEGSRLTVL.

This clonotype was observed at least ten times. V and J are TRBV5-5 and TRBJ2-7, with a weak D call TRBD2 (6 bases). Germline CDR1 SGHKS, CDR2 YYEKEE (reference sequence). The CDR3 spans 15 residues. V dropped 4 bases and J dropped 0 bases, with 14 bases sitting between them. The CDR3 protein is CASSVTGTDSYEQYF. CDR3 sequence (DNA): TGTGCCAGCAGCGTCACCGGGACTGACTCCTACGAGCAGTACTTC.

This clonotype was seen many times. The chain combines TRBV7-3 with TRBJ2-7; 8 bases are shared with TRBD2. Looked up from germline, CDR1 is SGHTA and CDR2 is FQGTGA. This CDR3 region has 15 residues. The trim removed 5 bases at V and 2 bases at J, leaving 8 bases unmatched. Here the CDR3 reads CASSPSGGAAYEQYF. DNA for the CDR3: TGTGCCAGCAGCCCCTCCGGGGGGGCCGCCTACGAGCAGTACTTC.

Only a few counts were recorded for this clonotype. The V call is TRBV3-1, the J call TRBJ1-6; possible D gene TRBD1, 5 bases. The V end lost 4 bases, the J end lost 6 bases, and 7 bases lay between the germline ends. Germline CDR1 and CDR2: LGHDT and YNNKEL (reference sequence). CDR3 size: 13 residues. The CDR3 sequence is CASSPDSNSPLHF. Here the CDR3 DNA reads TGTGCCAGCAGCCCCGACAGTAATTCACCCCTCCACTTT.

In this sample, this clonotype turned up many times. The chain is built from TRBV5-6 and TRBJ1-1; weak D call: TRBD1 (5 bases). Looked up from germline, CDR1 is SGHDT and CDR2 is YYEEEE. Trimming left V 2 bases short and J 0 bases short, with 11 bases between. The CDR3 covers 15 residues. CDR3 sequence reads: CASSLRWGMNTEAFF. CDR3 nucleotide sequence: TGTGCCAGCAGCTTAAGATGGGGCATGAACACTGAAGCTTTCTTT.

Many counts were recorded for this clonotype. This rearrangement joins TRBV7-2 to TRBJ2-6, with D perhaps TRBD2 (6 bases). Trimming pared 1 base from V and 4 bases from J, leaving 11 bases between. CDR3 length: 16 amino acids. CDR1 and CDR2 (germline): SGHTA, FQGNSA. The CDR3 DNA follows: TGTGCCAGCAGCTTAGTGGAGGGTATGGGGGCCAACGTCCTGACTTTC. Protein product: CASSLVEGMGANVLTF.

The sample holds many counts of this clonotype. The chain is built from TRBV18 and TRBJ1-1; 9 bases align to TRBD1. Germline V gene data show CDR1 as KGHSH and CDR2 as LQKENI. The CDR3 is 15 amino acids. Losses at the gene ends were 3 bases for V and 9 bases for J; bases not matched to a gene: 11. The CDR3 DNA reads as TGTGCCAGCTCACCCCCCGGGACAGGGAGGTTAAAAGCTTTCTTT. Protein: CASSPPGTGRLKAFF.

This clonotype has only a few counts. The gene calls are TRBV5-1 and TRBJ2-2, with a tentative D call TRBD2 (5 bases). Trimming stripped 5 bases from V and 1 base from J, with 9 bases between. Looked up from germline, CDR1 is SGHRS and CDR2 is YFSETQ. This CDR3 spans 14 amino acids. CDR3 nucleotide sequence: TGCGCCAGCAGACAACGGGAGAACACCGGGGAGCTGTTTTTT. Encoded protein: CASRQRENTGELFF.

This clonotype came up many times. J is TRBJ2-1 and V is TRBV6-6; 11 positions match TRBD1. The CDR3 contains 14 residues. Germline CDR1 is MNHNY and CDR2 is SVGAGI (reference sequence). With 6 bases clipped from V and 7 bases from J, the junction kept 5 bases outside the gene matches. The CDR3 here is CASRQRDRGNEQFF. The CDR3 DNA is TGTGCCAGCAGGCAACGGGACAGGGGGAATGAGCAGTTCTTC.

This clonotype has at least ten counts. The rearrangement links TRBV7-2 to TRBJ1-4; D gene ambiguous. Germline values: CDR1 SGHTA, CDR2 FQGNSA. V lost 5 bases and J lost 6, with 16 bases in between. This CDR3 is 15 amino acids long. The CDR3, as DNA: TGTGCCAGCAGCCCCGGAGACGAGCGGGATGAAAAACTGTTTTTT. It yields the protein CASSPGDERDEKLFF.

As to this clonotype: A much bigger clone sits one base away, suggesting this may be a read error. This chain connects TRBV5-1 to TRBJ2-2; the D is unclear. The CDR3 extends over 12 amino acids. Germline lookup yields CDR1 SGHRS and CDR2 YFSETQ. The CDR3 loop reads CDSSLAVGELFF. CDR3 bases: TGCGACAGCAGCTTGGCCGTCGGGGAGCTGTTTTTT.

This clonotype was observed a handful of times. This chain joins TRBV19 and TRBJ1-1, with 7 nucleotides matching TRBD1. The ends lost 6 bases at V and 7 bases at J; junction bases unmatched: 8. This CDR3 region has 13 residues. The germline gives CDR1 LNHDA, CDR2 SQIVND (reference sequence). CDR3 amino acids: CASRGNNRGEAFF. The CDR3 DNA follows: TGTGCCAGTAGGGGGAATAACAGGGGTGAAGCTTTCTTT.